This is a list of T cell receptor beta chains from one sample in a study of naive and memory T cell subsets. TCRdb reprocessed the UMI-ligation and nested PCR reads via MiXCR and lists one record per CDR3 protein. The table includes tens of thousands of distinct CDR3 sequences, approximately 10% detected once. Input material: naive CD4+ T cells from blood. The receptors here all came from a human donor in good health. CDR3s include the opening cysteine and the closing phenylalanine or tryptophan. A D gene is named only where the DNA matches it firmly. Size is stated for part of the rows, as once, few or many counts, or as a class when the clone is expanded.

J,size,V,length,D,CDR3,DNA
TRBJ2-3,few,TRBV4-3,15,NA,CASSQDLPRADTQYF,TGCGCCAGCAGCCAAGACCTACCTCGCGCAGATACGCAGTATTTT
TRBJ2-3,many,TRBV28,19,TRBD2,CAAVRGGLAGGGNTDTQYF,TGTGCCGCAGTCCGAGGGGGACTAGCGGGGGGTGGTAACACAGATACGCAGTATTTT
TRBJ1-5,NA,TRBV20-1,20,NA,CSARKPKGTTGRDYDQPQHF,TGCAGTGCTAGGAAACCCAAAGGGACAACAGGGCGAGACTATGATCAGCCCCAGCATTTT
TRBJ1-1,NA,TRBV25-1,13,NA,CASSVKGRTEAFF,TGTGCCAGCAGTGTTAAGGGGCGGACTGAAGCTTTCTTT
TRBJ1-1,many,TRBV15,14,TRBD1,CATSRDRGPNEAFF,TGTGCCACCAGCAGAGACAGGGGGCCGAACGAAGCTTTCTTT
TRBJ1-5,NA,TRBV18,14,NA,CASSPQDSNQPQHF,TGTGCCAGCTCACCGCAGGATAGCAATCAGCCCCAGCATTTT
TRBJ1-4,NA,TRBV18,12,NA,CASSRQGSGLFF,TGTGCCAGCTCTCGCCAGGGGTCCGGGCTGTTTTTT
TRBJ2-1,NA,TRBV7-8,21,TRBD2,CASSLAIAPSGGEYPTNEQFF,TGTGCCAGCAGCTTAGCTATAGCGCCTAGCGGGGGGGAATACCCCACCAATGAGCAGTTCTTC
TRBJ1-2,NA,TRBV5-1,17,NA,CASSSGDAVGGQRGYTF,TGCGCCAGCAGCTCTGGGGACGCGGTCGGGGGGCAGCGTGGCTACACCTTC
TRBJ2-3,once,TRBV14,16,TRBD1,CASSQKDRALSDTQYF,TGTGCCAGCAGCCAAAAGGACAGGGCGTTATCAGATACGCAGTATTTT
TRBJ2-3,NA,TRBV20-1,15,TRBD1,CSARDGTVGTDTQYF,TGCAGTGCTAGAGATGGGACAGTGGGCACAGATACGCAGTATTTT
TRBJ2-1,NA,TRBV5-1,17,NA,CASSARDSTFPYNEQFF,TGCGCCAGCAGCGCCCGGGACTCCACCTTTCCCTACAATGAGCAGTTCTTC